Each of the 26 T cell receptor beta chains below was sequenced from the same sample in a study of OX40 agonist ivuxolimab in advanced cancers. Measured with immunoSEQ multiplex PCR; TCRdb has only the in-frame clones, and not every one. The table has about 25,000 clones, 80% to 90% seen once. Sequences were derived from CD4+ or CD8+ T cells sorted from blood, sampled in a trial of the OX40 agonist ivuxolimab. These receptor sequences come from an adult with an advanced solid tumor such as melanoma, head and neck, liver or kidney cancer.

CDR3 coding DNA: TGTGCCAGCAGTTTAACAGGGTCAGGTACTGAAGCTTTCTTT. Translated, it gives CASSLTGSGTEAFF. The rearrangement links TRBV27 to TRBJ1-1, with D maybe TRBD1 (6 bases). CDR3 length equals 14 residues. Between the trimmed V and J ends, which lost 2 bases and 5 bases, there was a span of 12 bases. Per germline, CDR1 MNHEY and CDR2 SMNVEV (reference sequence).

V usage is TRBV7-2 and J usage is TRBJ2-7; the D is unclear. CDR3 length: 14 amino acids. V lost 3 bases and J lost 0, with 9 bases in between. CDR1 is SGHTA and CDR2 is FQGNSA in the germline V gene. CDR3 region: CASSFLLSSYEQYF. As DNA, the CDR3 is TGTGCCAGCAGCTTTCTCCTCAGCTCCTACGAGCAGTACTTC.

This clone has just a few counts. Other DNA sequences within the sample encode an identical CDR3. This chain connects TRBV27 to TRBJ1-1; D remains ambiguous. The V end lost 3 bases, the J end lost 3 bases, and 8 bases lay between the germline ends. Per germline, CDR1 MNHEY and CDR2 SMNVEV (reference sequence). This CDR3 is 13 amino acids long. Here the CDR3 reads CASSFHRDTEAFF. The DNA for the CDR3 is TGTGCCAGCAGTTTCCACCGGGACACTGAAGCTTTCTTT.

This clone was detected once. The rearrangement joins TRBV6-6 to TRBJ1-2; D may be TRBD1 (5 bases). Per the germline V gene, CDR1 is MNHNY and CDR2 is SVGAGI (reference sequence). V lost 0 bases and J 7 bases, leaving 12 bases between the germline ends. The CDR3 runs to 14 residues. CDR3 sequence: CASSYSGQGSGYTF. The CDR3 DNA reads TGTGCCAGCAGTTACTCCGGCCAGGGCTCTGGCTACACCTTC.

This clone was detected once. The rearrangement joins TRBV11-2 to TRBJ2-2; D gene unclear. Trimming cost V 3 bases and J 8 bases, with 4 bases left between them. This CDR3 has 11 amino acids. Germline V lookup: CDR1 SGHAT, CDR2 FQNNGV. The CDR3 sequence: CASSFVGELFF. CDR3 coding DNA: TGTGCCAGCAGCTTCGTGGGGGAGCTGTTTTTT.

The rearrangement links TRBV6-5 to TRBJ2-5, with 7 bases aligning to TRBD2. The CDR3 contains 13 residues. V shed 7 bases, J shed 2 bases, and the junction held 4 bases outside the gene matches. Germline CDR1 reads MNHEY; CDR2 reads SVGAGI. The CDR3 sequence is CASTGTKQETQYF. CDR3 nucleotides: TGTGCCAGCACCGGGACTAAACAAGAGACCCAGTACTTC.

This clone showed up just a few times. The V call is TRBV23-1, the J call TRBJ1-2; 7 nucleotides agree with TRBD1. TRBV23-1 counts as an open reading frame of uncertain function. J lost 3 bases, V lost 6 bases, and 4 bases had no gene match. The CDR3 has 13 amino acids. CDR3 sequence: CASRYDRDYGYTF. As DNA, the CDR3 is TGCGCCAGCAGGTACGACAGGGACTATGGCTACACCTTC.

The chain joins TRBV7-2 to TRBJ2-3, with 11 positions matching TRBD2. After removal of 3 bases from V and 5 bases from J, the junction contained 10 bases not matched to a gene. The CDR3 has 17 amino acids. Germline CDR1 reads SGHTA; CDR2 reads FQGNSA. The CDR3 nucleotides read TGTGCCAGCAGCTTCGACTCCCTAGCGGGAGGCCGAGATACGCAGTATTTT. This encodes CASSFDSLAGGRDTQYF.

This chain connects TRBV5-4 to TRBJ2-1; TRBD2 agrees at 8 bases. After removal of 9 bases from V and 7 bases from J, the junction contained 9 bases not matched to a gene. Germline CDR1 reads SGHNT; CDR2 reads YYREEE (reference sequence). This CDR3 has 13 amino acids. For the CDR3, the DNA is TGTGCCATCCTTAGCGGGGTAGGTAATGAGCAGTTCTTC. Protein sequence: CAILSGVGNEQFF.

The rearrangement links TRBV30 to TRBJ2-1; no clear D. The CDR3 is 16 residues long. Trimming shortened V by 1 base and J by 2 bases, and 15 bases separated the two germline ends. Per the germline V gene, CDR1 is GTSNPN and CDR2 is SVGIG (reference sequence). The chain's CDR3 is CAWSGAAERPYNEQFF. In DNA, the CDR3 is TGTGCCTGGAGTGGGGCTGCCGAGAGGCCCTACAATGAGCAGTTCTTC.

This clone was seen more than once but under ten times. The CDR3 protein is CASGNGLDVADTQYF. Written as DNA, the CDR3 is TGTGCTAGTGGTAACGGACTAGATGTCGCAGATACGCAGTATTTT. This chain joins TRBV12-5 and TRBJ2-3, with 7 bases fitting TRBD2. CDR1 is LGHNT and CDR2 is FRNRAP in the germline V gene. The CDR3 is made up of 15 amino acids. The V segment lost 5 bases and the J segment 4 bases; nucleotides outside the gene matches: 9. Full variable domain (remainder filled in from reference TRBV12-5 and TRBJ2-3): DARVTQTPRHKVTEMGQEVTMRCQPILGHNTVFWYRQTMMQGLELLAYFRNRAPLDDSGMPKDRFSAEMPDATLATLKIQPSEPRDSAVYFCASGNGLDVADTQYFGPGTRLTVL.

V is TRBV7-3 and J is TRBJ2-3, with 7 bases lining up with TRBD1. This CDR3 has 17 residues. J lost 2 bases, V lost 1 base, and 9 bases had no gene match. Germline lookup yields CDR1 SGHTA and CDR2 FQGTGA. The CDR3 reads CASSLRPDRWDTDTQYF. In DNA form, the CDR3 reads TGTGCCAGCAGCTTAAGACCGGACAGGTGGGACACAGATACGCAGTATTTT.

The V call is TRBV19, the J call TRBJ2-7; the match to TRBD2 covers 9 bases. The CDR3 is made up of 14 amino acids. The germline CDR1 and CDR2 sequences are LNHDA and SQIVND (reference sequence). The V gene end was trimmed by 4 bases and the J gene end by 3 bases; junction bases not matched to a gene: 4. The CDR3 is CASSTSGESYEQYF. The CDR3 DNA follows: TGTGCCAGTAGTACTAGCGGGGAAAGCTACGAGCAGTACTTC.

The J gene is TRBJ1-3, the V gene TRBV5-4; unclear D gene. The CDR3 loop spans 14 amino acids. Trimming took off 3 bases at V and 0 bases at J, with 7 bases between the two ends. Looked up from germline, CDR1 is SGHNT and CDR2 is YYREEE (reference sequence). CDR3 in DNA: TGTGCCAGCAGCTCGAGGCTCTCTGGAAACACCATATATTTT. Translating it yields CASSSRLSGNTIYF.

The CDR3 reads CASSSSGFGTGELFF. The DNA of the CDR3 is TGTGCCAGCAGCTCCTCGGGGTTTGGCACCGGGGAGCTGTTTTTT. The chain joins TRBV7-9 to TRBJ2-2; possibly TRBD2 for D (5 bases). Germline lookup yields CDR1 SEHNR and CDR2 FQNEAQ (reference sequence). This CDR3 is built from 15 residues. With 4 bases removed from V and 4 bases from J, the gap between germline ends came to 13 bases.

The chain couples TRBV5-1 to TRBJ2-3; D gene uncertain. Trimming removed 0 bases from V and 0 bases from J, with 11 bases in between. The CDR3 consists of 16 residues. CDR1 SGHRS and CDR2 YFSETQ come from the germline V gene. The DNA of the CDR3 is TGCGCCAGCAGCTTGGCCGGGCTCCTTAGCACAGATACGCAGTATTTT. This sequence encodes CASSLAGLLSTDTQYF.

The chain links TRBV7-9 to TRBJ1-2, with 8 bases identical to TRBD1. This CDR3 has 16 residues. Germline V gene lookup returns CDR1 SEHNR and CDR2 FQNEAQ (reference sequence). The V and J ends lost 5 bases and 3 bases, in that order; junction bases with no gene match: 11. The CDR3 here is CASSGTWDRSYYGYTF. The CDR3, as DNA: TGTGCCAGCAGCGGTACTTGGGACAGGAGTTACTATGGCTACACCTTC.

The chain combines TRBV15 with TRBJ1-5; D is undetermined. Between the trimmed V and J ends, which lost 8 bases and 2 bases, there was a span of 4 bases. CDR1 LNHNV and CDR2 YYDKDF come from the germline V gene (reference sequence). This CDR3 is 11 amino acids long. The DNA of the CDR3 is TGTGCCACCGAGGGCAATCAGCCCCAGCATTTT. This gives the protein CATEGNQPQHF.

Remarks on this clone: It is likely a read error: a sequence one base away is far more abundant. This specimen includes other DNA sequences encoding the same CDR3. The rearrangement joins TRBV5-1 to TRBJ1-1, with a possible D match to TRBD1 (5 bases). CDR1 and CDR2 (germline): SGHRS, YFSETQ. The length of the CDR3 is 14 residues. Trimming stripped 2 bases from V and 4 bases from J, with 12 bases between. CDR3 residues: CASSFPSGGTEAFF. In DNA form, the CDR3 reads TGCGCCAGCAGCTTCCCATCCGGGGGCACTGAAGCTTTCTTT.

The chain carries TRBV5-6 and TRBJ2-1, with 9 bases aligning to TRBD2. Losses at the gene ends were 0 bases for V and 8 bases for J; bases not matched to a gene: 9. Germline V CDR1 and CDR2: SGHDT, YYEEEE. The CDR3 spans 16 residues. The CDR3 nucleotides read TGTGCCAGCAGCTTGGCTTTAGCGGGAGAAGACCATGAGCAGTTCTTC. It codes for CASSLALAGEDHEQFF.

This CDR3 reads CASSLGNYNEQFF. CDR3 DNA sequence: TGCGCCAGCAGCCTCGGGAATTACAATGAGCAGTTCTTC. The V call is TRBV5-1, the J call TRBJ2-1, with a possible D match to TRBD2 (5 bases). Germline V CDR1 and CDR2: SGHRS, YFSETQ. V gave up 4 bases and J gave up 4 bases, with 9 bases separating them. The CDR3 is 13 amino acids.

The rearrangement links TRBV7-2 to TRBJ2-1; D unclear. Germline CDR1 and CDR2: SGHTA and FQGNSA. There are 12 residues in the CDR3. V lost 5 bases, J lost 4 bases, and 6 bases lay in between. The CDR3 is CASSPRYNEQFF. In DNA form, the CDR3 reads TGTGCCAGCAGCCCCAGGTACAATGAGCAGTTCTTC.

In regard to this clone: A junction end diverges from the germline sequence, so it may reflect a read error. Here the CDR3 DNA reads TGTGCCAGCAGTTACTCTGTCGGGGGTCTTGACGAGCAGTACTTC. This encodes CASSYSVGGLDEQYF. The V gene is TRBV10-3, the J gene TRBJ2-7; D is perhaps TRBD2 (6 bases). The CDR3 is made up of 15 amino acids. CDR1 is ENHRY, CDR2 SYGVKD, per germline.

The CDR3 nucleotides are TGTGCCAGCAGCTCGGACAGCCTGGCGAATCAGCCCCAGCATTTT. It specifies CASSSDSLANQPQHF. The chain links TRBV6-5 to TRBJ1-5, with D possibly being TRBD1 (6 bases). This CDR3 contains 15 residues. Per the germline V gene, CDR1 is MNHEY and CDR2 is SVGAGI. Trimming left V 6 bases short and J 4 bases short, with 16 bases between.

The chain has TRBV19 and TRBJ2-2, with D unresolved. V gave up 2 bases and J gave up 5 bases, with 0 bases separating them. CDR1 is LNHDA and CDR2 is SQIVND in the germline V gene (reference sequence). This CDR3 has 11 amino acids. CDR3 nucleotide sequence: TGTGCCAGTAGTATAACCGGGGAGCTGTTTTTT. Translation: CASSITGELFF.

This chain connects TRBV18 to TRBJ2-5, with D unclear. V was shortened by 2 bases and J by 1 base, with 11 bases between the two germline ends. This CDR3 has 15 residues. Germline V gene sequence: CDR1 KGHSH, CDR2 LQKENI. CDR3 sequence: CASSPEPRLQETQYF. The CDR3 DNA sequence: TGTGCCAGCTCACCAGAACCCCGACTCCAAGAGACCCAGTACTTC. Variable domain in full (rest from reference TRBV18 and TRBJ2-5): NAGVMQNPRHLVRRRGQEARLRCSPMKGHSHVYWYRQLPEEGLKFMVYLQKENIIDESGMPKERFSAEFPKEGPSILRIQQVVRGDSAAYFCASSPEPRLQETQYFGPGTRLLVL.